These T cell receptor beta chains were read from a single sample in a study of T cell repertoires in cytomegalovirus infection. Via MiXCR, TCRdb re-called the reads, giving one row per CDR3 protein. Here the sample spans hundreds of thousands of distinct CDR3 sequences, roughly 16% being singletons. The sequencing input was PBMCs. Every receptor here comes from a human donor in good health (CMV status not recorded). Some clones in this sample may be carry-over from other donors' samples. CDR3s include the opening cysteine and the closing phenylalanine or tryptophan. The D gene is left open where the match is weak. Rows may omit the clone size; those that give it use once, few, many or a size class.

v_gene,d_gene,j_gene,abundance,CDR3nt,CDR3aa
TRBV2,NA,TRBJ2-6,NA,TGTGCCAGCAGTGGACAGCATCTTTCTGGGGCCAACGTCCTGACTTTC,CASSGQHLSGANVLTF
TRBV4-1,NA,TRBJ2-7,few,TGCGCCAGCAGCCAAGGGCAGGCCCTGGGCTACGAGCAGTACTTC,CASSQGQALGYEQYF
TRBV12-5,NA,TRBJ2-3,many,TGTGCTAGTGGTTTGCGCCCAGCGGGCACAGATACGCAGTATTTT,CASGLRPAGTDTQYF
TRBV20-1,NA,TRBJ1-1,few,TGCAGTGCTAGAGATTACAGGGCGAACACTGAAGCTTTCTTT,CSARDYRANTEAFF
TRBV7-2,NA,TRBJ2-5,many,TGTGCCAGCAGCTTTCAGGGGGGCGGGCCTGGAGAGACCCAGTACTTC,CASSFQGGGPGETQYF
TRBV12-3/TRBV12-4,NA,TRBJ1-1,many,TGTGCCAGCAGCCCAAGGGGTTACCGCACTGAAGCTTTCTTT,CASSPRGYRTEAFF
TRBV25-1,NA,TRBJ1-6,many,TGTGCCAGCAGCACGGCGGGGGTGGTTTCACCCCTCCACTTT,CASSTAGVVSPLHF
TRBV12-3/TRBV12-4,TRBD1,TRBJ1-5,many,TGTGCCAGCACAGGGGACAGGGGGCTGGGTAGCAATCAGCCCCAGCATTTT,CASTGDRGLGSNQPQHF
TRBV12-3/TRBV12-4,TRBD1,TRBJ1-4,many,TGTGCCAGCAGTTTGAGGGGGCCCGGTGAAAAACTGTTTTTT,CASSLRGPGEKLFF
TRBV2,NA,TRBJ2-5,NA,TGTGCCAGCGGGTCGGAGGGAGAAGAGACCCAGTACTTC,CASGSEGEETQYF
TRBV28,TRBD1,TRBJ2-1,many,TGTGCCAGCAGATACAGGGGGTACTCCTACAATGAGCAGTTCTTC,CASRYRGYSYNEQFF
TRBV20-1,TRBD2,TRBJ2-2,NA,TGCAGTGCCCCCAGGACCGGGGGGGCCAGCGGGGGGTTCACCGGGGAGCTGTTTTTT,CSAPRTGGASGGFTGELFF
TRBV20-1,TRBD2,TRBJ2-1,few,TGCAGTGCTAGATCTGCGGGGGAAGCTCCGTCCTACAATGAGCAGTTCTTC,CSARSAGEAPSYNEQFF
TRBV12-3/TRBV12-4,TRBD1,TRBJ2-1,NA,TGTGCCAGCAGGTCCACAGGGGAACGCTACAATGAGCAGTTCTTC,CASRSTGERYNEQFF
TRBV6-1,NA,TRBJ2-7,many,TGTGCCAGCAGTGCCGACAGCTCGGGGGCCTACGAGCAGTACTTC,CASSADSSGAYEQYF
TRBV12-3/TRBV12-4,NA,TRBJ2-3,NA,TGTGCCAGCAGTTCCATTAGCCCCGATACGCAGTATTTT,CASSSISPDTQYF
TRBV12-3/TRBV12-4,NA,TRBJ2-4,NA,TGTGCCAGCAGACGACAGGATTCCAAAAACATTCAGTACTTC,CASRRQDSKNIQYF
TRBV4-1,NA,TRBJ1-2,few,TGTGCCAGCAGCCAAGACGAGCAGGGCTCTAACTATGGCTACACCTTC,CASSQDEQGSNYGYTF
TRBV7-2,TRBD1,TRBJ1-6,many,TGTGCCAGCAGTTATCTGCGGGACAGAAGATATAATTCACCCCTCCACTTT,CASSYLRDRRYNSPLHF
TRBV12-3/TRBV12-4,NA,TRBJ1-1,many,TGTGCCAGCAGGGGCGGACGGCAGGAAGCTTTCTTT,CASRGGRQEAFF
TRBV19,TRBD1,TRBJ1-2,few,TGTGCCAGTAAAAGAGACAGGGGTGGTAGCGCTTTGGGCTACACCTTC,CASKRDRGGSALGYTF
TRBV7-2,TRBD1,TRBJ2-6,many,TGTGCCAGCAGCATGACAGGGTCTGGGGCCAACGTCCTGACTTTC,CASSMTGSGANVLTF
TRBV12-3/TRBV12-4,NA,TRBJ2-7,few,TGTGCCAGCAGTTTAGGGGCGGTGGGCGAGCAGTACTTC,CASSLGAVGEQYF
TRBV6-6,TRBD1,TRBJ2-3,many,TGTGCCAGCCGGGATGGGACAGGGGGTGCAGATACGCAGTATTTT,CASRDGTGGADTQYF
TRBV28,NA,TRBJ2-7,few,TGTGCCAGCAGTCCCTCCGGCGACGTTTCCTACGAGCAGTACTTC,CASSPSGDVSYEQYF
TRBV12-3/TRBV12-4,TRBD1,TRBJ1-1,many,TGTGCCAGCAGTTTCTGGGACAGGGTAAAACGCACTGAAGCTTTCTTT,CASSFWDRVKRTEAFF
TRBV2,NA,TRBJ2-2,NA,TGTGCCAGCAGTGGAATCCAGGTGACCGGGGAGCTGTTTTTT,CASSGIQVTGELFF